This T cell receptor (beta chain) comes out of a study of siplizumab effects on memory and regulatory T cells. Broader study findings: Siplizumab significantly lowered the alloreactive sequences that could be traced to unstimulated CD4+ memory cells. The alloresponse seemed to draw substantially on naive T cells, which appeared more diverse than memory cells. Left unconfirmed was the suppressive function of proliferating Tregs from siplizumab cultures. Unstimulated subsets were the mapping target of only a minor fraction of alloreactive clones.

The CDR3 covers 19 residues. Trimming left V 4 bases short and J 4 bases short, with 29 bases between. From germline, CDR1 is SGDLS and CDR2 YYNGEE. Sequenced by immunoSEQ multiplex PCR; TCRdb stores in-frame clones only, minus some. The sample has about 97,000 clones; about nine tenths are singletons. This clone was seen just once. What it recognizes is unknown. Sequences were obtained from non-Treg CD4+ T cells sorted from blood. The V gene is TRBV9, the J gene TRBJ1-2; D is unresolved. This receptor was taken from a human donor in good health. DNA of the CDR3: TGTGCCAGCAGCTCACAACTACGGGGTCTGGGTAATGTTGGCTATGGCTACACCTTC. Translation: CASSSQLRGLGNVGYGYTF.